This T cell receptor beta chain was recorded in a study of cytomegalovirus exposure and HLA in healthy donors. Both 60 Vbeta primers and 13 Jbeta primers went into the PCR. This table comes from immunoSEQ multiplex PCR, and its TCRdb copy is limited to in-frame clones, with some not included. The sample lists about 170,000 clones, 70% to 80% occurring once. On this clone: Its matching antigen is unknown.

Notes on the study in general: In vitro, three CMV-associated chains proved specific for CMV antigens.

Unmatched junction bases numbered 4, after V lost 1 base and J lost 3 bases. CDR1 SGHRS and CDR2 YFSETQ come from the germline V gene. CDR3 size: 15 residues. This chain links TRBV5-1 with TRBJ2-1; 7 nucleotides match TRBD2. Sequences were obtained from PBMCs. This receptor was identified in a woman younger than 45 in good health and CMV-seropositive. CDR3 region: CASSLSGGIYNEQFF. The CDR3 nucleotides are TGCGCCAGCAGCTTGTCCGGGGGGATCTACAATGAGCAGTTCTTC.